The 5 T cell receptor beta chains presented below share a single source sample, sequenced in a study of OX40 agonist ivuxolimab in advanced cancers. Method: immunoSEQ multiplex PCR; TCRdb's copy keeps in-frame clones and lacks some. The profile shows around 62,000 clones, around 80% of them singletons. This specimen consisted of CD4+ or CD8+ T cells sorted from blood, obtained in a trial of the OX40 agonist ivuxolimab. The receptors shown here come from an adult with an advanced solid tumor such as melanoma, head and neck, liver or kidney cancer.

V gene TRBV7-9 combines with J gene TRBJ1-6, with D possibly matching TRBD1 (6 bases). CDR3 size: 16 residues. V was pared by 5 bases and J by 8 bases, with 19 bases between. Germline lookup yields CDR1 SEHNR and CDR2 FQNEAQ (reference sequence). The CDR3 loop reads CASSEGMGARDSPLHF. In nucleotides, the CDR3 is TGTGCCAGCAGCGAGGGAATGGGGGCCCGGGATTCACCCCTCCACTTT.

V usage is TRBV7-2 and J usage is TRBJ1-6, with D hard to call. The V end lost 2 bases, the J end lost 10 bases, and 9 bases lay between the germline ends. CDR3 length equals 13 residues. CDR1 and CDR2 (germline): SGHTA, FQGNSA. CDR3 DNA sequence: TGTGCCAGCAGCTTATCTAGGGAATCACCCCTCCACTTT. As protein: CASSLSRESPLHF.

This clone showed up just a few times. The chain has TRBV5-6 and TRBJ2-4; D not certain. Germline CDR1 SGHDT, CDR2 YYEEEE. This CDR3 comprises 16 residues. V was clipped by 3 bases and J by 0 bases, with 13 bases between them. The CDR3 nucleotides read TGTGCCAGCAGCTCCGGTGCGAGGCCAGCCAAAAACATTCAGTACTTC. Protein product: CASSSGARPAKNIQYF.

The chain uses TRBV7-2 and TRBJ2-1; D not certain. From germline, CDR1 is SGHTA and CDR2 FQGNSA. This CDR3 spans 15 amino acids. The ends were cut back, 0 bases at V and 0 bases at J, with 6 bases in the middle. The CDR3 sequence is CASSLARSSYNEQFF. CDR3 DNA: TGTGCCAGCAGCTTAGCTAGGAGCTCCTACAATGAGCAGTTCTTC.

The rearrangement uses TRBV11-3 and TRBJ1-5, with D possibly being TRBD1 (5 bases). In germline, CDR1 is SGHNT, CDR2 YENEEA. The ends were cut back, 4 bases at V and 9 bases at J, with 31 bases in the middle. The CDR3 totals 19 residues. Here the CDR3 DNA reads TGTGCCAGCAGCTGGGACCGCGCAGTTACCGACAGAACGTTAGGGCCCCAGCATTTT. Encoded protein: CASSWDRAVTDRTLGPQHF.